The sequence of this TCR beta chain was determined in a study of human T cells and chemical hapten exposure. Study summary: Diphenylcyclopropenone, dosed weekly to the scalp, was given to patients throughout the roughly 23-week study. Reading of the patch tests, which applied 0.01% DPC to the upper back, occurred at 6 days.

This clonotype was observed many times. Single cDNA molecules in the library carried unique molecular identifiers attached during preparation. The authors' processing: TCRs per sample had a median of approximately 96,000 and ranged from about 23,224 to 700,000. TCRdb recomputed calls from the RACE reads with MiXCR, one row per CDR3 protein. The V and J calls and clone size are TCRdb's, not the authors'. This sample has tens of thousands of distinct CDR3 sequences, with under 15% found just once. The V and J ends lost 0 bases and 2 bases respectively, with 6 bases between them. The germline V gene has CDR1 MNHEY and CDR2 SVGEGT. The CDR3 is 14 amino acids. Time point of the sample: pre-sensitization, week 0. The treatment: therapeutic diphenylcyclopropenone sensitization with weekly scalp DPC.

The sequence derives from a woman in her thirties with alopecia areata. Some clones in this sample may be carry-over from other donors' samples. The genes are TRBV6-2 or TRBV6-3 and TRBJ2-3; no reliable D call. The specimen was whole blood, collected in connection with sensitization to the hapten diphenylcyclopropenone (DPC). CDR3 region: CASSYSAPTDTQYF. The CDR3 DNA is TGTGCCAGCAGTTACTCGGCCCCCACAGATACGCAGTATTTT.